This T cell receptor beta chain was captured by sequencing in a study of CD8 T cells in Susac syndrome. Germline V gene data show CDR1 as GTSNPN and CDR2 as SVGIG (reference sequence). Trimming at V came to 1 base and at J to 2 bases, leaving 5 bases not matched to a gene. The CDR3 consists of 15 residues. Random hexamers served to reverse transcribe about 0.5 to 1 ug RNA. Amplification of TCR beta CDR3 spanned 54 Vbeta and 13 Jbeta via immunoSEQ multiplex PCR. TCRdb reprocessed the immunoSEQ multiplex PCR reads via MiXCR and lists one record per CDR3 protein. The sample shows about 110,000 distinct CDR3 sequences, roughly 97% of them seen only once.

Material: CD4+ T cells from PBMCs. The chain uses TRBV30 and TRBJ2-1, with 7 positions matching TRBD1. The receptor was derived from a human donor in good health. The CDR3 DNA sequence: TGTGCCTGGAGTGGGGACAGAAGGGCCTACAATGAGCAGTTCTTC. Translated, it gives CAWSGDRRAYNEQFF.